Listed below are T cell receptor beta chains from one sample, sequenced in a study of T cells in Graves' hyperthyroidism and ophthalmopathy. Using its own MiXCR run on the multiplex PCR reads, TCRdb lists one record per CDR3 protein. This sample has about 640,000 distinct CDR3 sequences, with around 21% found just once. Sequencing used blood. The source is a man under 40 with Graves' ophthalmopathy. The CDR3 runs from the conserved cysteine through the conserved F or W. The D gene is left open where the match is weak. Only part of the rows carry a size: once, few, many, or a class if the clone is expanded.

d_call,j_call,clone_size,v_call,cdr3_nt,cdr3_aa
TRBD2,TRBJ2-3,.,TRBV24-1,TGTGCCACCAGTGATTTGGGAATAGCGGGAGTGGATACGCAGTATTTT,CATSDLGIAGVDTQYF
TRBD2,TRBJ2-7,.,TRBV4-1,TGCGCCAGCAGCCAAGATCAGGAGCGGGAGGTTCCGTCCGAGCAGTACTTC,CASSQDQEREVPSEQYF
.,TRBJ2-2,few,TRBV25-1,TGTGCCAGCAGTGAGTTCTCGGAGTTCGGGGAGCTGTTTTTT,CASSEFSEFGELFF
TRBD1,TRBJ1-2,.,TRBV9,TGTGCCAGCAGCGAAGGGGGCGACTATGGCTACACCTTC,CASSEGGDYGYTF
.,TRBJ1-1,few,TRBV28,TGTGCCAGCAGTTTAATGGAGGAAGCTTTCTTT,CASSLMEEAFF
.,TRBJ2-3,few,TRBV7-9,TGTGCCAGCAGCCAAAATCGCTTGGTGACAGATACGCAGTATTTT,CASSQNRLVTDTQYF
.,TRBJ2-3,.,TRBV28,TGTGCCAGCAGTTTAATGGGAGCATCGGCAGATACGCAGTATTTT,CASSLMGASADTQYF
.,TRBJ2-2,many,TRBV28,TGTGCCAGCAGTTTCGACGCGGCGAACACCGGGGAGCTGTTTTTT,CASSFDAANTGELFF
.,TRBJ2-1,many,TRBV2,TGTGCCTTTGGGCAGGGACGGGGTGGTTATGAGCAGTTCTTC,CAFGQGRGGYEQFF
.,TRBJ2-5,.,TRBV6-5,TGTGCCAGCAGTTACCTGGGAACACGAGAGACCCAGTACTTC,CASSYLGTRETQYF
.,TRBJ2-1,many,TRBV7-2,TGTGCCAGCAGCCCCATGAGAGGAATTAGCGATGAGCAGTTCTTC,CASSPMRGISDEQFF
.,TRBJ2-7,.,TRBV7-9,TGTGCCAGCAGCCGAGAGAGAAAAGGGGACGAGCAGTACTTC,CASSRERKGDEQYF
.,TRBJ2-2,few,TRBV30,TGTGCCTGGAGAACCGGAGGAGGCACCGGGGAGCTGTTTTTT,CAWRTGGGTGELFF
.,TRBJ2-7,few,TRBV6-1,TGTGCCAGCAGACTTACAACCGAGCAGTACTTC,CASRLTTEQYF
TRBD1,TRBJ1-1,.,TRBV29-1,TGCAGCGTTGACGACAGGGGGCCCACTGAAGCTTTCTTT,CSVDDRGPTEAFF